The clone carrying this T cell receptor beta chain showed up just a few times. Its target is unknown. This sequence may be a read error, since a much larger clone differs from it by one base. This sample is part of a study of breast tumors, draining lymph nodes, adjacent tissues. Overall study findings and caveats: Tumor and nontumor repertoires were significantly more similar in luminal-like than in basal-like breast cancer.

Samples came from axillary lymph nodes draining the breast cancer. TCRdb reprocessed the multiplex PCR reads via MiXCR and lists one record per CDR3 protein. Among about 180,000 distinct CDR3 sequences listed, 30% to 35% were seen once. Input material: axillary lymph node tissue. The origin of this receptor is a female donor with breast cancer. Some clones in this sample may be carry-over from other donors' samples.

The CDR3 nucleotides read TGTGCCAGCAGCCACGGACTAGCGGGAGACATTATCCTGAGCTCCTACAATGAGCAGTTCTTC. Translating it yields CASSHGLAGDIILSSYNEQFF. The chain couples TRBV12-3 or TRBV12-4 to TRBJ2-1; 13 positions match TRBD2. V lost 6 bases and J lost 0; bases outside the gene matches: 17. This CDR3 contains 21 residues.